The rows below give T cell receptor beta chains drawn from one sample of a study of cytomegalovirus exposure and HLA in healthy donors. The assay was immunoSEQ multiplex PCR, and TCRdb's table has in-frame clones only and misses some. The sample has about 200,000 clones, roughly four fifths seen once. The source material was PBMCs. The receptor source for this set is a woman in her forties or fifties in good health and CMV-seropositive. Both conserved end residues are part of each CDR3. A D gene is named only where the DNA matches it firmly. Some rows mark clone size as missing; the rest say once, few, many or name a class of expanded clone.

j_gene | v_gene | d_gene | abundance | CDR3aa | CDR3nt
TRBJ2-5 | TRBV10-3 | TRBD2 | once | CASASGQETQYF | TGTGCCTCCGCTAGCGGACAAGAGACCCAGTACTTC
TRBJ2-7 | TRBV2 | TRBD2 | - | CASRSGLAGNYEQYF | TGTGCCAGCAGATCGGGACTAGCGGGGAACTACGAGCAGTACTTC
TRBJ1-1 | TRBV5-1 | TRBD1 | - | CASSPTGENTEAFF | TGCGCCAGCAGCCCCACAGGGGAGAACACTGAAGCTTTCTTT
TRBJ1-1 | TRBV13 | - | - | CASSFGMGADTEAFF | TGTGCCAGCAGCTTCGGAATGGGGGCGGACACTGAAGCTTTCTTT
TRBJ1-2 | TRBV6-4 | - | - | CASSDSAGGYTF | TGTGCCAGCAGTGACTCTGCCGGGGGCTACACCTTC
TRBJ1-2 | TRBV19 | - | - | CASSMGGDYGYTF | TGTGCCAGTAGTATGGGAGGGGACTATGGCTACACCTTC
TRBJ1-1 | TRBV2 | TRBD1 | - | CASSGHRTGRTEAFF | TGTGCCAGCAGTGGTCACCGGACAGGGCGGACTGAAGCTTTCTTT
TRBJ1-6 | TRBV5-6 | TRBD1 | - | CASSLWAGQGDSPLHF | TGTGCCAGCAGCTTGTGGGCGGGACAGGGCGACTCACCCCTCCACTTT
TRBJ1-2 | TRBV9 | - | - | CASSFDRYGYTF | TGTGCCAGCAGTTTTGACAGATATGGCTACACCTTC
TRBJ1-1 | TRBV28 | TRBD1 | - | CASSTTGVQAFF | TGTGCCAGCAGCACAACAGGGGTTCAAGCTTTCTTT
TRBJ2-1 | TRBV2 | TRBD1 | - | CASSGQGEGNEQFF | TGTGCCAGCAGTGGACAGGGAGAAGGCAATGAGCAGTTCTTC
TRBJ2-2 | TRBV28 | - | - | CASSSAGGTTGELFF | TGTGCCAGCTCTTCCGCTGGGGGGACTACCGGGGAGCTGTTTTTT
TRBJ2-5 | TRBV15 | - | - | CATSRAGLEQETQYF | TGTGCCACCAGCAGAGCCGGGTTGGAACAAGAGACCCAGTACTTC
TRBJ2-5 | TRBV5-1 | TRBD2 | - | CASSLDSGGGETQYF | TGCGCCAGCAGCTTGGATAGCGGGGGGGGCGAGACCCAGTACTTC
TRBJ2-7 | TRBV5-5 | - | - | CASIVFLAASTEQYF | TGTGCCAGCATCGTTTTTTTAGCGGCCTCCACCGAGCAGTACTTC
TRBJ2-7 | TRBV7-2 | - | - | CASSAPRGMVHEQYF | TGTGCCAGCAGCGCCCCCAGGGGCATGGTGCACGAGCAGTACTTC
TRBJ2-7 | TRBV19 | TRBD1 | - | CASRIQGANEQYF | TGTGCCAGTAGGATCCAGGGGGCTAACGAGCAGTACTTC
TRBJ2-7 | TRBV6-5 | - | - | CASSYPPVSEQYF | TGTGCCAGCAGTTACCCCCCGGTTTCCGAGCAGTACTTC
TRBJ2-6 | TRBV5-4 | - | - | CASSLRRGGANVLTF | TGTGCCAGCAGCTTGAGGCGAGGTGGGGCCAACGTCCTGACTTTC
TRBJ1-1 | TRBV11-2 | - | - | CASRGGTEAFF | TGTGCCAGCAGGGGGGGAACTGAAGCTTTCTTT
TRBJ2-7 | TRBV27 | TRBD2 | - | CASSTTSGYSYEQYF | TGTGCCAGCAGTACAACTAGCGGCTACTCCTACGAGCAGTACTTC
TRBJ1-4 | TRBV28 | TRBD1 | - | CASSSLDRWEKLFF | TGTGCCAGCAGTTCCCTGGACAGGTGGGAAAAACTGTTTTTT
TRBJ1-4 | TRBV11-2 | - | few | CASSPDRPNEKLFF | TGTGCCAGCAGCCCGGACAGACCTAATGAAAAACTGTTTTTT
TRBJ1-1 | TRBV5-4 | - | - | CASSLVGEGTEAFF | TGTGCCAGCAGCTTGGTCGGGGAGGGCACTGAAGCTTTCTTT
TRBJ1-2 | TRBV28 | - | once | CASSSHGGLSGYTF | TGTGCCAGCAGTTCCCACGGGGGGCTAAGTGGCTACACCTTC
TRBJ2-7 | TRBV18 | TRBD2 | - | CASSPSGGAYEQYF | TGTGCCAGCTCTCCTAGCGGGGGTGCCTACGAGCAGTACTTC
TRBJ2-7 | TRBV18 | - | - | CATRPGSGQDQQYF | TGTGCCACCAGACCGGGAAGCGGGCAGGACCAGCAGTACTTC
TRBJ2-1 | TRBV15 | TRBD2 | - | CATSRPQAGVVDNEQFF | TGTGCCACCAGCAGACCTCAGGCGGGAGTAGTTGACAATGAGCAGTTCTTC
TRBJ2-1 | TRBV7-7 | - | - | CASSLDRSSYNEQFF | TGTGCCAGCAGTCTCGACAGGAGCTCCTACAATGAGCAGTTCTTC
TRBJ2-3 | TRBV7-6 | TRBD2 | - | CASSEYSGRHTDTQYF | TGTGCCAGCAGCGAATATAGCGGGAGGCACACAGATACGCAGTATTTT
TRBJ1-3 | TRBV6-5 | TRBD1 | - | CASRRQGSGNTIYF | TGTGCCAGCAGGCGACAGGGGTCTGGAAACACCATATATTTT
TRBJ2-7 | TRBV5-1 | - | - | CASSLGQNAYEQYF | TGCGCCAGCAGCTTGGGACAGAATGCCTACGAGCAGTACTTC
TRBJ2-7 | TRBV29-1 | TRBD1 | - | CSVRTDRVSYEQYF | TGCAGCGTTAGAACTGACAGGGTTTCCTACGAGCAGTACTTC
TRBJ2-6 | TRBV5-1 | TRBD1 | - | CASSEGQGLSGANGLTF | TGCGCCAGCAGCGAAGGACAGGGGCTCTCTGGGGCCAACGGCCTGACTTTC
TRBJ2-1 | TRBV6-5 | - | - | CASSHGTLQFF | TGTGCCAGCAGTCACGGGACTCTACAGTTCTTC
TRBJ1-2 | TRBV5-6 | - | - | CASSLVGGNYGYTF | TGTGCCAGCAGCTTGGTGGGGGGAAACTATGGCTACACCTTC
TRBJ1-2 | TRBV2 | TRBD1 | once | CASILDRGQGGYTF | TGTGCCAGCATCCTAGACAGGGGGCAAGGTGGCTACACCTTC
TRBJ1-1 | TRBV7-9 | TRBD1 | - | CASSLAGGQGGTEAFF | TGCGCCAGCAGCTTAGCGGGAGGACAGGGTGGCACTGAAGCTTTCTTT
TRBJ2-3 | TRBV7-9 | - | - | CASSFRETDTQYF | TGTGCCAGCAGCTTTCGAGAGACAGATACGCAGTATTTT
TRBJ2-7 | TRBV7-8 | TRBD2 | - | CASSLPPRASGLSSYEQYF | TGTGCCAGCAGCCTACCCCCGAGGGCTAGCGGGTTAAGCTCCTACGAGCAGTACTTC
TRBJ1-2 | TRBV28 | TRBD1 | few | CASSGTGNGYTF | TGTGCCAGCAGTGGGACAGGGAACGGCTACACCTTC
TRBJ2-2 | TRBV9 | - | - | CASSVGMQGGAGELFF | TGTGCCAGCAGCGTAGGGATGCAGGGCGGTGCCGGGGAGCTGTTTTTT
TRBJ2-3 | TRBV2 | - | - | CASSTGESTDTQYF | TGTGCCAGCAGCACGGGGGAGAGCACAGATACGCAGTATTTT
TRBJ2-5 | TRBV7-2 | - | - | CASSLRSQETQYF | TGTGCCAGCAGCTTACGGAGTCAAGAGACCCAGTACTTC
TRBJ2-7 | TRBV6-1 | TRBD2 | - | CASSEGTSSREQYF | TGTGCCAGCAGTGAGGGGACTAGCTCACGCGAGCAGTACTTC
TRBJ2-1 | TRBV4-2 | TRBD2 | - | CASSQPSGGNNEQFF | TGTGCCAGCAGCCAACCTAGCGGGGGGAACAATGAGCAGTTCTTC
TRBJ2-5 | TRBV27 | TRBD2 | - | CASGLAGTQETQYF | TGTGCCAGCGGACTAGCGGGCACCCAAGAGACCCAGTACTTC
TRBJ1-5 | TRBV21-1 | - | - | CASRGGSDQPQHF | TGTGCCAGCAGAGGGGGTAGCGATCAGCCCCAGCATTTT
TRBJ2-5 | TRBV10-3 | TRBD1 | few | CASNRGYQETQYF | TGTGCCAGCAACAGGGGGTACCAAGAGACCCAGTACTTC
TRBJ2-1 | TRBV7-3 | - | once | CASSFDSLEGNEQFF | TGTGCCAGCAGCTTCGACAGCTTGGAGGGGAATGAGCAGTTCTTC
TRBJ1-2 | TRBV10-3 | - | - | CAISESEGPEGCTF | TGTGCCATCAGTGAGTCCGAGGGTCCGGAGGGCTGCACCTTC
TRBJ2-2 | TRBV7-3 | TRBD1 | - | CASRTGTGAGELFF | TGTGCCAGCAGAACCGGGACAGGGGCCGGGGAGCTGTTTTTT
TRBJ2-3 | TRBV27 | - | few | CASSGGGTDTQYF | TGTGCCAGTTCAGGTGGAGGGACAGATACGCAGTATTTT
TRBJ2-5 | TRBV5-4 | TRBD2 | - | CASSERTSGGGETQYF | TGTGCCAGCAGCGAGCGGACTAGCGGGGGGGGTGAGACCCAGTACTTC
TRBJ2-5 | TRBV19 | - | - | CASSRETQYF | TGTGCCAGTAGTCGGGAGACCCAGTACTTC